A single sample gave rise to the 7 T cell receptor beta chains below, sequenced in a study of cytomegalovirus exposure and HLA in healthy donors. Primers for the PCR totalled 60 Vbeta and 13 Jbeta. Assay: immunoSEQ multiplex PCR; the TCRdb copy retains only in-frame clones and omits some. The top ten clones hold 1.8% of a sample with about 190,000 clones, approximately 80% of them seen once. Sequencing was performed on PBMCs. The receptors come from a woman between 25 and 40 years old in good health and CMV-seronegative.

The J gene is TRBJ2-4, the V gene TRBV1; the table names TRBD2, a call not compared with the DNA. TRBV1 is described as a pseudogene. This CDR3 has 21 residues. CDR3 nucleotides: TGCACCAGCAGCCCTAAGGAAAGCGGGTCCAAGTCCTTTCGTGCCAAAAACATTCAGTACTTC. Protein sequence: CTSSPKESGSKSFRAKNIQYF.

In this sample, this clone turned up once. V is TRBV27 and J is TRBJ2-5; a possible D gene is TRBD2 (6 bases). The J call may not be correct, given that the DNA end is closer to TRBJ2-7. CDR1 is MNHEY, CDR2 SMNVEV, per germline (reference sequence). The length of the CDR3 is 14 residues. This CDR3 is CASSLGGSSYEQYF. CDR3 DNA: TGTGCCAGCAGTTTAGGGGGGTCAAGCTACGAGCAGTACTTC.

This clone appeared a single time. The genes are TRBV7-9 and TRBJ2-5; D remains unclear. CDR3 length: 13 amino acids. CDR1 and CDR2 (germline): SEHNR, FQNEAQ (reference sequence). V was clipped by 8 bases and J by 2 bases, with 12 bases between them. DNA for the CDR3: TGTGCCAGCGCCCTTGGTGCGCAAGAGACCCAGTACTTC. The encoded protein is CASALGAQETQYF.

This chain uses TRBV7-9 with TRBJ1-4; no reliable D call. There are 13 residues in the CDR3. Trimming removed 7 bases from V and 16 bases from J, with 22 bases in between. CDR1 and CDR2 from the germline V gene are SEHNR and FQNEAQ (reference sequence). As DNA, the CDR3 is TGTGCCAGCACCTCACTCCTCCACTCGAGGCCGTTTTTT. It encodes CASTSLLHSRPFF.

The chain has TRBV5-1 and TRBJ1-6; 8 positions agree with TRBD1. CDR1 is SGHRS and CDR2 is YFSETQ in the germline V gene. V shed 0 bases, J shed 8 bases, and the junction held 4 bases outside the gene matches. The CDR3 runs to 15 residues. The CDR3: CASSLAQGAYSPLHF. The DNA for the CDR3 is TGCGCCAGCAGCTTGGCCCAGGGGGCGTATTCACCCCTCCACTTT.

The V call is TRBV5-4, the J call TRBJ1-4; the D gene is possibly TRBD1 (5 bases). Germline CDR1 is SGHNT and CDR2 is YYREEE (reference sequence). The CDR3 contains 15 residues. Trimming took off 1 base at V and 3 bases at J, with 10 bases between the two ends. CDR3: CASSLPGGSNEKLFF. In DNA form, the CDR3 reads TGTGCCAGCAGCTTGCCGGGGGGATCTAATGAAAAACTGTTTTTT.

Comment on this clone: One end of the junction varies from germline; a read error may be responsible. This chain connects TRBV7-9 to TRBJ2-7; D is possibly TRBD1 (6 bases). The CDR3 length is 13 residues. CDR1 and CDR2 from the germline V gene are SEHNR and FQNEAQ (reference sequence). CDR3 sequence (DNA): TGTTCCAGCAGCTTAGCCACAGGGCTCGAGCAGTACTTC. Translated: CSSSLATGLEQYF.